The T cell receptor beta chain described here comes from a study of T-cell memory formation after mild COVID-19. About the study: The TCR clusters were mostly specific to one donor. Regarding the study as a whole: Clones that got smaller from day 15 to 85 had even CD4/CD8, while clones growing later tipped toward CD4+. The appearance of some responding clones in pre-infection memory suggested that cross-reactive memory joined.

TCRdb re-analysed the 5' RACE reads in MiXCR, keeping a single row per CDR3 protein. The profile shows 50,000 or so distinct CDR3 sequences, 9.3% of them singletons. V was cut by 4 bases and J by 1 base, with 13 bases left in between. The CDR3 length is 15 residues. CDR1 is LGHNA and CDR2 is YNFKEQ in the germline V gene. This clonotype was seen more than once but under ten times. The antigen remains unidentified. Sequencing was performed on PBMCs or a T cell subset sorted from them (not recorded which). The chain has TRBV4-2 and TRBJ1-1, with unresolved D. The clonotype was recovered from an adult woman who had mild COVID-19 (a few samples of this study predate the infection). Cell type and time point are not known. CDR3 sequence (DNA): TGTGCCAGCAGCCGCGATTACGGGGAGAACACTGAAGCTTTCTTT. It specifies CASSRDYGENTEAFF.